This T cell receptor (beta chain) was recorded in a study of vaccination and CD4 T cells after COVID-19. Study context: The BNT162b2 or mRNA-1273 vaccine was given to participants in two doses. Study-wide findings and caveats: Spike mono-reactivity marked 304 of 307 vaccine-specific clones in convalescent patients.

CDR3 size: 15 residues. The junction had 7 bases not matched to a gene; V was cut back by 5 bases and J by 9 bases. Germline CDR1 is MNHEY and CDR2 is SVGEGT. This clonotype occurred a few times. Its target is not known. Treatment of the sample: 10-day PBMC culture with coronavirus spike peptide pools or control peptides (ViraFEST assay). Researchers collected the unexposed donor's CD4+ T cells before the COVID-19 pandemic (2011-2018). Whenever cell numbers allowed, CD4+ T cells from unexposed donors were probed with SARS-CoV-2 S/N and four cold-coronavirus spikes. Sequenced with the Oncomine TCR Beta short-read assay was DNA taken from cultured CD4+ T cells. Genomic DNA was isolated from CD4+ T cells that had been cultured. Each CDR3 protein gets one entry after TCRdb re-called the PCR reads with MiXCR. Found here are about 9,000 distinct CDR3 sequences, over 35% of them singletons; the top ten hold roughly a fifth.

The clonotype originates from a human donor in good health. The sequenced sample consisted of CD4+ T cells from blood, cultured in vitro. The V gene is TRBV6-2 or TRBV6-3, the J gene TRBJ2-1; TRBD2 matches at 13 bases. This chain's CDR3 is CASSPGLAGHTEQFF. The CDR3 region has the DNA TGTGCCAGCAGTCCGGGACTAGCGGGACATACTGAGCAGTTCTTC.